This TCR beta chain was recovered during a study of CD4+ T cells in melanoma. Study-level findings and limits: In melanoma, neoantigen-specific CD4+ T cells reportedly differed in differentiation state. CD8+ T cell, macrophage and B cell function reportedly correlated with neoantigen-specific CD4+ T cells.

Germline CDR1 is SGHAT and CDR2 is FQNNGV. This CDR3 has 14 amino acids. Trimming stripped 5 bases from V and 3 bases from J, with 14 bases between. Comment on this clone: What it binds is unknown.

Sequencing used immunoSEQ multiplex PCR; TCRdb keeps in-frame clones, though not all of them. The sample lists approximately 19,000 clones; around 80% were seen once. The chain has TRBV11-2 and TRBJ2-7; no clear D gene. The TCR sequence derives from a human donor with melanoma. The CDR3 DNA follows: TGTGCCAGCAGCCTACACACAAGCTTCTACGAGCAGTACTTC. Protein: CASSLHTSFYEQYF.